Listed below are T cell receptor beta chains from one sample, sequenced in a study of T cell repertoires in cytomegalovirus infection. For these TCRs, the target antigens are not known. TCRdb re-called the reads with MiXCR, one entry per CDR3 protein. The table records under 850,000 distinct CDR3 sequences, 30% to 35% of them present only once. The source was cultured PBMCs, collected from culture after CMV antigen stimulation. The receptors were sampled from a human donor in good health (CMV status not recorded). Some clones in this sample may be carry-over from other donors' samples. The CDR3 runs from the conserved cysteine through the conserved F or W. The order of the fields is J gene, clone size, V gene, D gene, CDR3 DNA, CDR3 protein. D genes are given only for firm matches. Only some rows state a clone size, as once, few, many or a class for expanded clones.

TRBJ2-1,many,TRBV7-9,TRBD1,TGTGCCAGCAGCTCCGGACAGGGTACCTACAATGAGCAGTTCTTC,CASSSGQGTYNEQFF
TRBJ2-1,-,TRBV7-8,TRBD1,TGTGCCAGCAGCCCAGGACAGGGGAAAAGAGGGAGCTCCTACAATGAGCAGTTCTTC,CASSPGQGKRGSSYNEQFF
TRBJ2-7,-,TRBV11-2,-,TGTGCCAGCAGCCCAAGACAGTCGGTAAACGAGCAGTACTTC,CASSPRQSVNEQYF
TRBJ1-2,-,TRBV5-1,TRBD1,TGCGCCAGCAGCTTGTCGGGACAGGGGGCGGCCTATGGCTACACCTTC,CASSLSGQGAAYGYTF
TRBJ1-1,few,TRBV28,TRBD1,TGTGCCAGCGGTGGGACAGGGGTAATCACTGAAGCTTTCTTT,CASGGTGVITEAFF
TRBJ2-7,-,TRBV2,-,TGTGCCAGCAGTGAAGTTGGGGAAAGAATGTACGAGCAGTACTTC,CASSEVGERMYEQYF
TRBJ2-3,-,TRBV20-1,-,TGCAGTGCTCTGGTAGGAGCGGCGGATACGCAGTATTTT,CSALVGAADTQYF
TRBJ2-3,-,TRBV4-2,TRBD2,TGTGCCAGCAGCCACCCAACTAGCGGGAGGAGGACAGATACGCAGTATTTT,CASSHPTSGRRTDTQYF
TRBJ1-1,once,TRBV19,TRBD1,TGTGCCAGTAGTGCGCGACAGGGGGCATGGACTGAAGCTTTCTTT,CASSARQGAWTEAFF
TRBJ2-1,few,TRBV24-1,TRBD1,TGTGCCACCAGTGACCACGGGACAGGGAGCTCCTACAATGAGCAGTTCTTC,CATSDHGTGSSYNEQFF
TRBJ2-4,few,TRBV12-3/TRBV12-4,-,TGTGCCAGCAGTTTGGGGGGCCGGAAAAACATTCAGTACTTC,CASSLGGRKNIQYF
TRBJ2-1,few,TRBV6-1,TRBD1,TGTGCCAGCACACTTATGCCGGGACAGGGGACCCTTTACAATGAGCAGTTCTTC,CASTLMPGQGTLYNEQFF
TRBJ2-3,few,TRBV5-4,TRBD2,TGTGCCAGCAGCTTTAGGCGGCTAGCGGGAGGGCCGGGGGCAGATACGCAGTATTTT,CASSFRRLAGGPGADTQYF
TRBJ2-4,-,TRBV9,TRBD2,TGTGCCCCCATTTGGAGCGGGAGGAATCTCCCGAGGAAAAACATTCAGTACTTC,CAPIWSGRNLPRKNIQYF
TRBJ2-3,few,TRBV27,TRBD2,TGTGCCAGCAGTTCCACTAGCGGGACTCGCTCGGATACGCAGTATTTT,CASSSTSGTRSDTQYF
TRBJ2-5,-,TRBV7-7,-,TGTGCCAGCAGCGAGGGGACTTACCCGAGCGAGACCCAGTACTTC,CASSEGTYPSETQYF
TRBJ2-5,many,TRBV7-6,-,TGTGCCAGCAGCTTAACGGGCGGAGAGACCCAGTACTTC,CASSLTGGETQYF
TRBJ2-7,-,TRBV6-1,TRBD1,TGTGCCAGCAGTGAAGAGGGACAGGGGGTCTTCTTCTCCTACGAGCAGTACTTC,CASSEEGQGVFFSYEQYF
TRBJ2-7,few,TRBV20-1,TRBD2,TGCAGTGCAATAGCGGGGGGTTACGAGCAGTACTTC,CSAIAGGYEQYF